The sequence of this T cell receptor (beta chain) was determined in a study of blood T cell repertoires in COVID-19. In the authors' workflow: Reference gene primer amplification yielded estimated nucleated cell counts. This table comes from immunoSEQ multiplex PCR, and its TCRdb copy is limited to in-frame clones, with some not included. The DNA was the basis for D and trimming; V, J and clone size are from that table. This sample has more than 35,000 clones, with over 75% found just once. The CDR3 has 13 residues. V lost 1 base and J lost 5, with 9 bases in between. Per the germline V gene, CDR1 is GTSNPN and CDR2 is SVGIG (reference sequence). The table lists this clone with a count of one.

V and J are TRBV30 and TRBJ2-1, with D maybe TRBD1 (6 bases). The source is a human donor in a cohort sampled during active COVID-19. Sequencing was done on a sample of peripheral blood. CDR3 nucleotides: TGTGCCTGGAGTGGACGACAGGACAATGAGCAGTTCTTC. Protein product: CAWSGRQDNEQFF.